The T cell receptor (beta chain) under discussion was sequenced for a study of cytomegalovirus exposure and HLA in healthy donors. Study information: Membership in the Caucasian-associated ancestry cluster was found for around 81% of roughly 360 genotyped donors.

The primer mix had 60 Vbeta and 13 Jbeta primers. TCRdb keeps only in-frame clones here, not all; method: immunoSEQ multiplex PCR. The repertoire holds 100,000 to 150,000 clones, over 60% seen once, with 1.5% to 2.5% in the top ten. The germline gives CDR1 KGHSH, CDR2 LQKENI. CDR3 length equals 14 residues. Trimming at V came to 5 bases and at J to 2 bases, leaving 4 bases not matched to a gene. This clone appeared a single time. Sequences were obtained from PBMCs. The rearrangement joins TRBV18 to TRBJ1-1; 8 nucleotides match TRBD1. The clonotype was recovered from a middle-aged man in good health and CMV-seronegative. The chain's CDR3 is CASSAQGANTEAFF. The CDR3 DNA sequence: TGTGCCAGCTCAGCCCAGGGGGCTAACACTGAAGCTTTCTTT.